This TCR beta chain is from a study of response to subunit inactivated influenza vaccine listed by TCRdb under 2018. About the investigation overall: Deep quantitative T cell receptor repertoire profiling was used in the study to track responses to a trivalent subunit inactivated influenza vaccine.

The library was made by RT-PCR. Instrument used: Illumina HiSeq 2500. TCRdb applied fastp at Q25 and MiXCR to the public reads, then kept only in-frame beta chains. CDR3 protein duplicates are merged, each entry listing the most common genes and DNA. Recorded for this sample are around 520,000 distinct CDR3 sequences; roughly 12% of them occurred a single time. The top ten clonotypes cover 10% of the sample. Summary of the overall study and its limitations: The authors suggested that each seasonal influenza vaccination may recruit only a limited number of new T cells.

Germline trimming: 3 bases from V, 4 bases from J; junction bases outside gene matches: 5. The CDR3 starts with the cysteine, ends with the phenylalanine, and has 14 residues. This entry keeps only the CDR3 DNA: 42 bases, framed from base 1. Via the germline V gene, CDR1 is LGHNA and CDR2 YNFKEQ. This clonotype was counted only a few times. Its specific antigen is unknown. No base quality values were provided; no much bigger clone lies one nucleotide off. This chain is built from TRBV4-2 and TRBJ1-1, with 7 bases aligning to TRBD1. The sample in question was PBMCs from blood, obtained on the day of vaccination. The receptor comes from a man aged 50 to 60 who received an inactivated influenza vaccine. Donor details come from another sample of the same person, matched by shared clones. CDR3 sequence: CASSQRQGVTEAFF. The sequenced DNA: TGTGCCAGCAGCCAGCGACAGGGCGTCACTGAAGCTTTCTTT.